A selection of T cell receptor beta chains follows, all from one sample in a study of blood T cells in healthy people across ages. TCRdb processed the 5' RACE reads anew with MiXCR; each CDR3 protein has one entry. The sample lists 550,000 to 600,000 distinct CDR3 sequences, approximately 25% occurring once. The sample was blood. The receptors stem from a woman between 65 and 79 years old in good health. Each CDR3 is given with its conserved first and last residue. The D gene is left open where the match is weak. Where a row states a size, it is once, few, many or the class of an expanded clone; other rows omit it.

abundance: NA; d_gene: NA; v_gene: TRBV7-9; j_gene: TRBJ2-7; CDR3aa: CASSNPQGPLYEQYF; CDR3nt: TGTGCCAGCAGCAACCCGCAGGGCCCGCTCTACGAGCAGTACTTC
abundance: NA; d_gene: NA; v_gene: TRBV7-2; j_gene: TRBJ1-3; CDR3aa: CASSLALDTIYF; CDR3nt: TGTGCCAGCAGCTTAGCGTTGGACACCATATATTTT
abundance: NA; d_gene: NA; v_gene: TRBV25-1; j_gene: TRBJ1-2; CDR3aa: CASSDTGTGYTF; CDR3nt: TGTGCCAGCAGTGATACAGGGACGGGCTACACCTTC
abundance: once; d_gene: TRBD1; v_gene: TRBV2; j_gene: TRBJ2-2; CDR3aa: CASRPRDRFTGELFF; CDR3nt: TGTGCCAGCAGGCCCCGGGACAGATTCACCGGGGAGCTGTTTTTT
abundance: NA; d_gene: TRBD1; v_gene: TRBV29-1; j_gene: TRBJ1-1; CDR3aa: CSAQGQGHFTEAFF; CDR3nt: TGCAGCGCCCAAGGACAGGGCCATTTCACTGAAGCTTTCTTT
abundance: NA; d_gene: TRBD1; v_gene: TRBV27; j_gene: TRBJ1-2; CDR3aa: CASSGSGTEYGYTF; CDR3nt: TGTGCCAGCAGTGGTTCCGGGACAGAGTATGGCTACACCTTC
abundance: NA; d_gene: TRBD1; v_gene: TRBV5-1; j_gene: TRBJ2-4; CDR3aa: CASSLEQGVNIQYF; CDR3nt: TGCGCCAGCAGCTTGGAACAGGGGGTGAACATTCAGTACTTC
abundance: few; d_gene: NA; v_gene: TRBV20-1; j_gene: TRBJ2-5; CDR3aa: CSARDPGGRETQYF; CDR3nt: TGCAGTGCTAGAGATCCCGGGGGCCGCGAGACCCAGTACTTC
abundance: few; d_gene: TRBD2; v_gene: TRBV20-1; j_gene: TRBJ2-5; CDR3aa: CSARKTSGGAGETQYF; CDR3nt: TGCAGTGCTAGAAAGACTAGCGGGGGGGCCGGAGAGACCCAGTACTTC
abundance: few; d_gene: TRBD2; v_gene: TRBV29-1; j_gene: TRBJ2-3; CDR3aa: CSVALAGGGADTQYF; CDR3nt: TGCAGCGTCGCTCTGGCGGGGGGGGGAGCAGATACGCAGTATTTT
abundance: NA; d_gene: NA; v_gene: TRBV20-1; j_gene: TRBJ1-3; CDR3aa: CSARDWGSGNTIYF; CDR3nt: TGCAGTGCTAGAGATTGGGGCTCTGGAAACACCATATATTTT
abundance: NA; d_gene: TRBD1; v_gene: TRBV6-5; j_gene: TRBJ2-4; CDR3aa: CASSYSRGPWNIQYF; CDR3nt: TGTGCCAGCAGTTACTCCAGGGGGCCCTGGAACATTCAGTACTTC
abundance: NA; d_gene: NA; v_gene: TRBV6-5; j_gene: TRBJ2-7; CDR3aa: CASSEFGQSREQYF; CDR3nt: TGTGCCAGCAGCGAATTTGGACAGTCGAGGGAGCAGTACTTC
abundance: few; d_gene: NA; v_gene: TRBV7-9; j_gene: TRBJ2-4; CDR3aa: CASSLNPGATQYF; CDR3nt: TGTGCCAGCAGCTTAAATCCGGGGGCCACTCAGTACTTC
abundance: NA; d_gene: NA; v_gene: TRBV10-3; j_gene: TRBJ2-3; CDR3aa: CAISVDSSSTDTQYF; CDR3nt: TGTGCCATCAGTGTCGACAGTTCTAGCACAGATACGCAGTATTTT
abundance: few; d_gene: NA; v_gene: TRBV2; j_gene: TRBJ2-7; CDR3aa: CASSRQGGHSYEQYF; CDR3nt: TGTGCCAGCAGCCGCCAAGGGGGGCACTCCTACGAGCAGTACTTC
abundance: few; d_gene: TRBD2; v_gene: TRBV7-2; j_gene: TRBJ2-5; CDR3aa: CASSTPEGLAWETQYF; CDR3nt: TGTGCCAGCAGCACGCCCGAAGGACTAGCCTGGGAGACCCAGTACTTC
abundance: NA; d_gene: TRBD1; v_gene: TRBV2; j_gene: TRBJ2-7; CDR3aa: CASSTGQLEQYF; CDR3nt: TGTGCCAGCAGTACGGGACAGCTCGAGCAGTACTTC
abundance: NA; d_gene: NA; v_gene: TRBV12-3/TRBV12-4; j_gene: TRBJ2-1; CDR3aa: CASSSRERQFF; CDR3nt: TGTGCCAGCAGTTCCAGGGAAAGGCAGTTCTTC
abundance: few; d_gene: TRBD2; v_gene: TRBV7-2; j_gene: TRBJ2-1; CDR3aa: CASSYTSGGASEQFF; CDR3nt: TGTGCCAGCAGCTATACTAGCGGGGGGGCCTCTGAGCAGTTCTTC
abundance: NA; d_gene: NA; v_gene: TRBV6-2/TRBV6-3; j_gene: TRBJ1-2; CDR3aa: CASAEGSSYGYTF; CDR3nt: TGTGCCAGCGCTGAGGGTTCAAGCTATGGCTACACCTTC
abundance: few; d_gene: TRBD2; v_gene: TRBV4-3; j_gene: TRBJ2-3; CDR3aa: CASSQDLGGAGGPKRTQYF; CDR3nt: TGCGCCAGCAGCCAAGATCTAGGGGGAGCGGGGGGCCCAAAACGGACGCAGTATTTT
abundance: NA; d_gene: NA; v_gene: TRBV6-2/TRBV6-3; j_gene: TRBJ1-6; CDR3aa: CASSFGGGKRTLHF; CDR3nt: TGTGCCAGCAGCTTCGGCGGAGGGAAGAGGACCCTCCACTTT
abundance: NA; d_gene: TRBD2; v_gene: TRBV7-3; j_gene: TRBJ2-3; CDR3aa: CASSLGRGGPHADTQYF; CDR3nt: TGTGCCAGCAGCTTGGGGCGGGGGGGCCCTCATGCAGATACGCAGTATTTT
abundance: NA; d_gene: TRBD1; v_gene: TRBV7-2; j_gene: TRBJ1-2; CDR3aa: CASSFQGQANYGYTF; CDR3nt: TGTGCCAGCAGCTTCCAGGGACAGGCTAACTATGGCTACACCTTC
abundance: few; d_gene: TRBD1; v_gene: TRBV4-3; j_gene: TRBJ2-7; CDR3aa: CASSQDRARTRGFYEQYF; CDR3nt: TGCGCCAGCAGCCAAGATCGCGCGAGGACCAGGGGGTTCTACGAGCAGTACTTC
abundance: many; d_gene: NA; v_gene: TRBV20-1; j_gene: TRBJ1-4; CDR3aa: CSAKMNEKLFF; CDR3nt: TGCAGTGCTAAAATGAATGAAAAACTGTTTTTT
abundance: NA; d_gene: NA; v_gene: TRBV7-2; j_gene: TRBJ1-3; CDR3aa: CASSLSTWQGLSGNTIYF; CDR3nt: TGTGCCAGCAGCTTATCTACTTGGCAGGGGCTCTCTGGAAACACCATATATTTT
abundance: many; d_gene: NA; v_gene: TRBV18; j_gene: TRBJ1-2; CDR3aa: CASSPVSERLQHGYTF; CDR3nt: TGTGCCAGCTCACCAGTATCAGAAAGGCTCCAACATGGCTACACCTTC
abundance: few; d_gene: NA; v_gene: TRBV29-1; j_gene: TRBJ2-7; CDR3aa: CSVEDVKGGRYEQYF; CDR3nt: TGCAGCGTTGAAGATGTGAAGGGAGGTCGCTACGAGCAGTACTTC
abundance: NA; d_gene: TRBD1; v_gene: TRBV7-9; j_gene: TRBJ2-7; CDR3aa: CASSYDRDEQYF; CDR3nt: TGTGCCAGCAGCTATGACAGGGATGAGCAGTACTTC
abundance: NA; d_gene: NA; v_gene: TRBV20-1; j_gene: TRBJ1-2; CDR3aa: CSARQGGYGYTF; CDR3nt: TGCAGTGCTAGACAGGGTGGTTATGGCTACACCTTC
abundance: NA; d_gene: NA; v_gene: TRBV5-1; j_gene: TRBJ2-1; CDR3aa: CASSLEGQLYNEQFF; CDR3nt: TGCGCCAGCAGCTTGGAGGGGCAGTTATACAATGAGCAGTTCTTC
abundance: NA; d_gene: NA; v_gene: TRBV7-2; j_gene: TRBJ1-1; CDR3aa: CASSSWGGSTEAFF; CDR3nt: TGTGCCAGCAGCTCCTGGGGGGGGAGCACTGAAGCTTTCTTT
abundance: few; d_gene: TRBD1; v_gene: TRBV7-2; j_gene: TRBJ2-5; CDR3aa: CASTVGGQGQETQYF; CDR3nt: TGTGCCAGCACCGTCGGGGGACAGGGACAAGAGACCCAGTACTTC
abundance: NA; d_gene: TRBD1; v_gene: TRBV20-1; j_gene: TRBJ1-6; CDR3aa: CSAYTGTGNSPLHF; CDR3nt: TGCAGTGCCTATACCGGGACAGGGAATTCACCCCTCCACTTT
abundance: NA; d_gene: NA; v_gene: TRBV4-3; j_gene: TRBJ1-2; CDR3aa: CASSQDSPSDSPYGYTF; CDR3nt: TGCGCCAGCAGCCAGGACTCCCCCTCGGACAGTCCCTATGGCTACACCTTC
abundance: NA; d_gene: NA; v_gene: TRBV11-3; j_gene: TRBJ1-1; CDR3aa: CASSFSRKDGAFF; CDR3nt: TGTGCCAGCAGCTTCTCCAGGAAGGATGGAGCTTTCTTT
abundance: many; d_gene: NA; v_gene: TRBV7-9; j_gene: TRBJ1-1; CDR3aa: CASGAGPGTEAFF; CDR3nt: TGTGCCAGCGGGGCAGGACCGGGCACTGAAGCTTTCTTT
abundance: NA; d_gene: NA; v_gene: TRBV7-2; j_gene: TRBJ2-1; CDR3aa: CASSLDPGFDNEQFF; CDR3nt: TGTGCCAGCAGCTTAGATCCCGGGTTTGACAATGAGCAGTTCTTC
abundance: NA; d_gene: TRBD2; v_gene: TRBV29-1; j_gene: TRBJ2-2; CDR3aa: CSVEGLAGVGELFF; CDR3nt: TGCAGCGTTGAGGGACTAGCGGGAGTTGGGGAGCTGTTTTTT
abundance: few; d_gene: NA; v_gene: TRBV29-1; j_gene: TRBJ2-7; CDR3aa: CSVDRGYEQYF; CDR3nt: TGCAGCGTTGACAGGGGCTACGAGCAGTACTTC
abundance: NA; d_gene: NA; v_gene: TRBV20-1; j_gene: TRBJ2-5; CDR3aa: CSASPYRNQETQYF; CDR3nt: TGCAGTGCTAGCCCCTACAGAAATCAAGAGACCCAGTACTTC
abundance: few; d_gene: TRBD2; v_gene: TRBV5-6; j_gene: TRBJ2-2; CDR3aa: CASSRRTSGGLYTGELFF; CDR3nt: TGTGCCAGCAGCCGCAGGACTAGCGGGGGGCTCTACACCGGGGAGCTGTTTTTT
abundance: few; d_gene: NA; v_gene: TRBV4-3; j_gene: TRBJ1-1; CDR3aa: CASSQLWGTSGRTEAFF; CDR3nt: TGCGCCAGCAGCCAACTTTGGGGGACATCGGGAAGGACTGAAGCTTTCTTT
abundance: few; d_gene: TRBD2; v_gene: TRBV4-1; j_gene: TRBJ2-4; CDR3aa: CASSQRDPRGDKNIQYF; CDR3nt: TGCGCCAGCAGCCAGCGGGACCCACGGGGGGACAAAAACATTCAGTACTTC
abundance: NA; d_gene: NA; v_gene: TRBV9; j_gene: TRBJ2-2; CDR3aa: CASSVFPLALGTGELFF; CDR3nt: TGTGCCAGCAGCGTGTTCCCTTTAGCCCTGGGCACCGGGGAGCTGTTTTTT
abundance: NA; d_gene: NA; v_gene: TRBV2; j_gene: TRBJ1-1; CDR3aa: CASGETHAITEAFF; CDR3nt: TGTGCCAGCGGTGAAACACACGCTATCACTGAAGCTTTCTTT
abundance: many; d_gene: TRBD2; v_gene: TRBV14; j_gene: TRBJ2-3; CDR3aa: CASSPFRTSGGANTQYF; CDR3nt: TGTGCCAGCAGCCCGTTCCGGACTAGCGGGGGGGCGAATACGCAGTATTTT
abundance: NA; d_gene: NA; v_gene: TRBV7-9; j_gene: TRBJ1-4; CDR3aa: CASSPRGLRGSYEKLFF; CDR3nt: TGTGCCAGCAGCCCCAGAGGGCTGCGGGGAAGCTATGAAAAACTGTTTTTT
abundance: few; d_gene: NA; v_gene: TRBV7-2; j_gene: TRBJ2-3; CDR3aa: CASRGAGTDTQYF; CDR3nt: TGTGCCAGTAGAGGGGCGGGCACAGATACGCAGTATTTT
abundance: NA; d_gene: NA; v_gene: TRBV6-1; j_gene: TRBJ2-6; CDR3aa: CASSVSPVLTSGANVLTF; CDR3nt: TGTGCCAGCAGTGTCAGTCCCGTCCTCACCTCTGGGGCCAACGTCCTGACTTTC
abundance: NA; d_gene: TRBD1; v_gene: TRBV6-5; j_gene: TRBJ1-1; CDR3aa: CASSYSFGQGGLRGEAFF; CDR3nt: TGTGCCAGCAGTTACTCTTTTGGCCAGGGGGGCCTAAGAGGTGAAGCTTTCTTT
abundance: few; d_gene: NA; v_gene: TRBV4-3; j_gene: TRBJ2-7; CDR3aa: CVSSQEIRDEQYF; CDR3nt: TGCGTCAGCAGCCAAGAAATCCGTGACGAGCAGTACTTC
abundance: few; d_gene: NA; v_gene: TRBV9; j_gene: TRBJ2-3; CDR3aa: CASSVGTRGGDTQYF; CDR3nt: TGTGCCAGCAGCGTAGGGACTAGAGGGGGAGATACGCAGTATTTT
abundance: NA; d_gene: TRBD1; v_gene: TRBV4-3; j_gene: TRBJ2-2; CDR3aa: CASSQDLTGANTGELFF; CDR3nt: TGCGCCAGCAGCCAAGACCTGACAGGGGCCAACACCGGGGAGCTGTTTTTT